This T cell receptor beta chain stems from a study of blood T cells in healthy people across ages. The study's findings and limits: Long-lived donors had more naive CD4+ cells and higher diversity than aged donors. Naive T cell percentage showed a strong correlation with TCR beta diversity. Any changes in expanded clonotypes were possibly confounded, as donor CMV status remained unknown.

With regard to this clonotype: What it binds is not known.

Primed by a sample-barcoded 5' primer and a J-beta primer mix, a second PCR proceeded for about 6 to 12 cycles. TCRdb fed the 5' RACE reads into MiXCR, producing one record per CDR3 protein. The sample holds about 670,000 distinct CDR3 sequences, roughly 41% seen once. No fewer than 7 million PBMCs went into each sample. This TCR was sampled from a man aged 80 or over in good health. The material sequenced was blood.

The CDR3 DNA sequence: TGCAGTGCTATGTCAGGAAGGGGGGGTGAGCAGTTCTTC. It codes for CSAMSGRGGEQFF. The V call is TRBV20-1, the J call TRBJ2-1; possibly TRBD2 for D (7 bases). Germline V CDR1 and CDR2: DFQATT, SNEGSKA (reference sequence). This CDR3 has 13 amino acids. Between the trimmed V and J ends, which lost 4 bases and 9 bases, there was a span of 16 bases.